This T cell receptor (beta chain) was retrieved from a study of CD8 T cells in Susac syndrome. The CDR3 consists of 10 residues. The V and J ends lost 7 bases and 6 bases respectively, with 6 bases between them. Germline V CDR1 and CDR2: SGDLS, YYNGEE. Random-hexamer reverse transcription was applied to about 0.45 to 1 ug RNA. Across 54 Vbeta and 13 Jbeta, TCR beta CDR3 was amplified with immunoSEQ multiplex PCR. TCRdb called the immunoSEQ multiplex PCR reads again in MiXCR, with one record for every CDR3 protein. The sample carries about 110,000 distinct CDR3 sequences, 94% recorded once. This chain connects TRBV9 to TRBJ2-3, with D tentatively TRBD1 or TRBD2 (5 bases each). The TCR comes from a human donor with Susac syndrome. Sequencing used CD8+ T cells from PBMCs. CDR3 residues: CASEGDTQYF. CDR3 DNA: TGTGCCAGCGAGGGGGATACGCAGTATTTT.